The clone carrying this TCR beta chain was seen many times. Losses at the gene ends were 2 bases for V and 5 bases for J; bases not matched to a gene: 10. There are 16 residues in the CDR3. Germline V gives CDR1 SGHTA, CDR2 FQGNSA. The entry originates in a study of Graves' ophthalmopathy and Graves' hyperthyroidism. Beta-chain TCR CDR3 regions were amplified from RNA transcripts. RT-PCR in the first round used HTBI primers; a second-round multiplex PCR followed. A single record per CDR3 protein comes from TCRdb applying MiXCR to the multiplex PCR reads. The sample carries around 600,000 distinct CDR3 sequences, approximately 39% recorded once.

The sequence came from an adult man with Graves' ophthalmopathy. The chain couples TRBV7-2 to TRBJ2-5, with 8 bases that match TRBD2. Sequencing was done on a sample of peripheral blood. Here the CDR3 reads CASSLYRGGGLETQYF. Here the CDR3 DNA reads TGTGCCAGCAGCTTATATCGGGGGGGGGGCCTGGAGACCCAGTACTTC.